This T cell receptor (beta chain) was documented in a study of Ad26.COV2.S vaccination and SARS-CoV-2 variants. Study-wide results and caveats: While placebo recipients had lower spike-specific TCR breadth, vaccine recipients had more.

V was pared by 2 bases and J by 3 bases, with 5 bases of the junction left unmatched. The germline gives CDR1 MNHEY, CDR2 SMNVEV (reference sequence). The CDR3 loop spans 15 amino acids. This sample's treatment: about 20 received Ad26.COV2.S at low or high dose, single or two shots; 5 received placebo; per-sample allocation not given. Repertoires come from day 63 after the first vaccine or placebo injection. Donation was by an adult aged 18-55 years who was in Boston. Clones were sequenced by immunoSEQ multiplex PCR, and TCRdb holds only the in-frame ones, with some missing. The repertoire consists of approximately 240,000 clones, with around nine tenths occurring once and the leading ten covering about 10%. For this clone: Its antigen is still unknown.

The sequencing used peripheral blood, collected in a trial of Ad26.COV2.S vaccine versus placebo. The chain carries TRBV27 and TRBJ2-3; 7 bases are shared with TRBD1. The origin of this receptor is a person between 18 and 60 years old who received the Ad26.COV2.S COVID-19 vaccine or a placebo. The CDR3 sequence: CASSLEGQQTDTQYF. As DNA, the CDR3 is TGTGCCAGCAGTTTAGAGGGACAGCAAACAGATACGCAGTATTTT.